The T cell receptor (beta chain) described here comes from a study of OX40 agonist ivuxolimab in advanced cancers. Broader study findings: There were also nonresponders showing low normalized T-cell clonal expansion.

CDR1 and CDR2 from the germline V gene are LNHDA and SQIVND (reference sequence). There are 15 residues in the CDR3. The germline V and J ends were trimmed by 3 bases and 4 bases, with 13 bases remaining between them. About this clone: Its target is unknown.

The investigators sampled blood at baseline, at cycle 4 day 1, and at cycle 7 day 1. Here immunoSEQ multiplex PCR was the method, and the copy in TCRdb shows in-frame clones only, minus some. The data hold tens of thousands of clones, with 77% observed a single time. The J gene is TRBJ1-5, the V gene TRBV19; D may be TRBD1 (5 bases). This clonotype originated in an adult with an advanced solid tumor such as melanoma, head and neck, liver or kidney cancer. The sample was CD4+ or CD8+ T cells sorted from blood, taken in a trial of the OX40 agonist ivuxolimab. The CDR3 is CASSIQGSNNQPQHF. Here the CDR3 DNA reads TGTGCCAGTAGTATCCAGGGTAGTAATAATCAGCCCCAGCATTTT.